These 10 T cell receptor beta chains came from one sample sequenced in a study of type 1 regulatory T cells. General observations from the study: Compared with non-Tr1 cells, Tr1 cells showed a narrower TCR repertoire.

No antigens are known for them. One entry per CDR3 protein results from TCRdb running MiXCR on the reads. This table has 70,000 or so distinct CDR3 sequences, about a fifth appearing once. Input material: cultured type 1 regulatory T (Tr1) cells, either the whole culture or a sorted fraction (not recorded which). The receptor source for this set is a human donor in good health.

The J gene is TRBJ1-4, the V gene TRBV20-1; 7 bases match TRBD1. Per germline, CDR1 DFQATT and CDR2 SNEGSKA (reference sequence). This CDR3 region has 13 residues. Trimming took 6 bases from V and 8 from J; bases not matched to a gene: 9. CDR3 bases: TGCAGTGCCAGGGACAGACGAAGAGAAAAACTGTTTTTT. This translates into CSARDRRREKLFF.

The chain has TRBV20-1 and TRBJ2-7; D is perhaps TRBD1 (6 bases). Germline-derived CDR1 and CDR2 are DFQATT and SNEGSKA (reference sequence). Trimming shortened V by 6 bases and J by 6 bases, and 12 bases separated the two germline ends. CDR3 size: 11 residues. The CDR3 loop is CSARQVPEQYF. The CDR3 DNA is TGCAGTGCCAGACAGGTTCCCGAGCAGTACTTC.

The chain uses TRBV3-1 and TRBJ1-2, with D hard to call. Trimming took off 0 bases at V and 3 bases at J, with 11 bases between the two ends. Germline CDR1 reads LGHDT; CDR2 reads YNNKEL (reference sequence). CDR3 length: 15 residues. In DNA form, the CDR3 reads TGTGCCAGCAGCCAAGATAGAGGACCTTACTATGGCTACACCTTC. This gives the protein CASSQDRGPYYGYTF.

The rearrangement joins TRBV5-1 to TRBJ1-2; the D gene is possibly TRBD1 (6 bases). The germline V and J ends were trimmed by 4 bases and 2 bases, with 12 bases remaining between them. CDR3 length: 14 amino acids. Per the germline V gene, CDR1 is SGHRS and CDR2 is YFSETQ. The CDR3 spells CASSIQTGNYGYTF. For the CDR3, the DNA is TGCGCCAGCAGCATCCAAACAGGGAACTATGGCTACACCTTC.

The chain couples TRBV10-3 to TRBJ2-7; TRBD2 agrees at 12 bases. Germline CDR1 reads ENHRY; CDR2 reads SYGVKD. Trimming took 2 bases from V and 12 from J; bases not matched to a gene: 2. This CDR3 comprises 12 residues. The CDR3, as DNA: TGTGCCATCAGTGAGGGACTAGCGGGGAGGTACTTC. It codes for CAISEGLAGRYF.

This clonotype was counted between two and nine times. This rearrangement joins TRBV20-1 to TRBJ2-1; TRBD1 might be the D (6 bases). V dropped 5 bases and J dropped 9 bases, with 20 bases sitting between them. The CDR3 spans 14 residues. Germline V gene lookup returns CDR1 DFQATT and CDR2 SNEGSKA (reference sequence). The CDR3 DNA is TGCAGTGCTTCTCGGAGTAGTCGCAGGGGTGAGCAGTTCTTC. It codes for CSASRSSRRGEQFF.

The chain uses TRBV5-1 and TRBJ2-7; 9 nucleotides match TRBD1. The junction had 12 bases not matched to a gene; V was cut back by 4 bases and J by 7 bases. The CDR3 runs to 15 residues. The germline V gene encodes CDR1 SGHRS and CDR2 YFSETQ. The CDR3 DNA is TGCGCCAGCAGCCCTCTCCCGACAGGGGGGGGAGAGCAGTACTTC. It is translated as CASSPLPTGGGEQYF. Together with reference TRBV5-1 and TRBJ2-7, the CDR3 gives the full variable domain: KAGVTQTPRYLIKTRGQQVTLSCSPISGHRSVSWYQQTPGQGLQFLFEYFSETQRNKGNFPGRFSGRQFSNSRSEMNVSTLELGDSALYLCASSPLPTGGGEQYFGPGTRLTVT.

V is TRBV20-1 and J is TRBJ1-6; D perhaps matches TRBD1 (5 bases). In germline, CDR1 is DFQATT, CDR2 SNEGSKA (reference sequence). Trimming pared 2 bases from V and 8 bases from J, leaving 13 bases between. The CDR3 sequence is 14 residues long. DNA of the CDR3: TGCAGTGCTAGACCCCAGGGCACGGATTCACCCCTCCACTTT. The encoded protein is CSARPQGTDSPLHF.

There are a few counts of this clonotype. The genes are TRBV20-1 and TRBJ1-2; 7 bases agree with TRBD1. Unmatched junction bases numbered 11, after V lost 5 bases and J lost 5 bases. The germline V gene has CDR1 DFQATT and CDR2 SNEGSKA (reference sequence). The CDR3 loop spans 14 amino acids. The CDR3 region has the DNA TGCAGTGCTTGGACAGGATCTGATGGATATGGCTACACCTTC. It encodes CSAWTGSDGYGYTF.

The J gene is TRBJ1-5, the V gene TRBV7-2; TRBD1 matches at 7 bases. Looked up from germline, CDR1 is SGHTA and CDR2 is FQGNSA. V was pared by 4 bases and J by 0 bases, with 9 bases of the junction left unmatched. CDR3 length: 17 residues. The CDR3 DNA sequence: TGTGCCAGCAGCTCCGGACAGGCTTATTATAGCAATCAGCCCCAGCATTTT. Translated, it gives CASSSGQAYYSNQPQHF.